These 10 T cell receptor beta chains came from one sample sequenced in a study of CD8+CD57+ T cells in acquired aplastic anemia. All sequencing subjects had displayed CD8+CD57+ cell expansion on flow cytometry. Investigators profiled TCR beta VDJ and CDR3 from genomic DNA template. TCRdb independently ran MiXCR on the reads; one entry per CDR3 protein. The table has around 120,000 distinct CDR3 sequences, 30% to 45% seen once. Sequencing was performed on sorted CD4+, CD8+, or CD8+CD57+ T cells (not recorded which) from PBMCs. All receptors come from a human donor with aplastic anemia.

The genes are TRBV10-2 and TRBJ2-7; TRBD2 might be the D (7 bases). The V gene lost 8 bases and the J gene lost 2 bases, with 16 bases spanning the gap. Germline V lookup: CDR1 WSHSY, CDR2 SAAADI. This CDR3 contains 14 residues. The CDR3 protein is CASHRGGATYEQYF. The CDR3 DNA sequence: TGCGCCAGCCATAGAGGGGGGGCGACCTACGAGCAGTACTTC.

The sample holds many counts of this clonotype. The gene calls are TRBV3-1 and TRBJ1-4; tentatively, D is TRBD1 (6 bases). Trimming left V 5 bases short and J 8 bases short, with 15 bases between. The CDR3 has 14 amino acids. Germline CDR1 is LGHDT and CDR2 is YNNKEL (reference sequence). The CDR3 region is CASSSGQRGEKLFF. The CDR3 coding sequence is TGTGCCAGCAGCTCCGGACAGAGAGGAGAAAAACTGTTTTTT. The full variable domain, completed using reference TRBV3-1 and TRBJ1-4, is DTAVSQTPKYLVTQMGNDKSIKCEQNLGHDTMYWYKQDSKKFLKIMFSYNNKELIINETVPNRFSPKSPDKAHLNLHINSLELGDSAVYFCASSSGQRGEKLFFGSGTQLSVL.

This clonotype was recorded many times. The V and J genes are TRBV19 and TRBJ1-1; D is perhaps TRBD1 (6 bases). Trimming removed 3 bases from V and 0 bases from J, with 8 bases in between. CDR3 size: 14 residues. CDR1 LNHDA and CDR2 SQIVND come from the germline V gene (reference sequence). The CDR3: CASSITGMNTEAFF. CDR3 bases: TGTGCCAGTAGTATTACAGGGATGAACACTGAAGCTTTCTTT. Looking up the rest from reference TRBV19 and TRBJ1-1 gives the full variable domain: DGGITQSPKYLFRKEGQNVTLSCEQNLNHDAMYWYRQDPGQGLRLIYYSQIVNDFQKGDIAEGYSVSREKKESFPLTVTSAQKNPTAFYLCASSITGMNTEAFFGQGTRLTVV.

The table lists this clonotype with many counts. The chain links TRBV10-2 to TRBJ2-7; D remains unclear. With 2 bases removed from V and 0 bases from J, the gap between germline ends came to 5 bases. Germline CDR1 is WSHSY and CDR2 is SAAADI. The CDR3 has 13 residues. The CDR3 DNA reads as TGCGCCAGCAGTGAGCACTCCTCCTACGAGCAGTACTTC. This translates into CASSEHSSYEQYF.

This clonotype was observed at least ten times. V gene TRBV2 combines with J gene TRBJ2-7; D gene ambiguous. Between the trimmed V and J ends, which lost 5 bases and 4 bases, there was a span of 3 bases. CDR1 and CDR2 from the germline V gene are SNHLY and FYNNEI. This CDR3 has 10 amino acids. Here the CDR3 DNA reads TGTGCCAGCAGTCTGTACGAGCAGTACTTC. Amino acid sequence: CASSLYEQYF.

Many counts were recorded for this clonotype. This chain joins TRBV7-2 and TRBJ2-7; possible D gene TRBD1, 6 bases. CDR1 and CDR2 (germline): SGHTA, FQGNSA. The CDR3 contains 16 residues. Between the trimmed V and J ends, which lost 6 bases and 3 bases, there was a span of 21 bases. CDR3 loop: CASSSPTGTPSYEQYF. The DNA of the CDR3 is TGTGCCAGCAGTTCCCCGACCGGGACACCAAGCTACGAGCAGTACTTC.

In DNA form, the CDR3 reads TGCAGTGCTAGTCCCCGGGACACCGGTCGCCGGGGCTACACCTTC. Translation gives CSASPRDTGRRGYTF. The chain carries TRBV29-1 and TRBJ1-2, with D maybe TRBD1 (6 bases). The V gene's germline CDR1 is SQVTM and CDR2 ANQGSEA. CDR3 size: 15 residues.

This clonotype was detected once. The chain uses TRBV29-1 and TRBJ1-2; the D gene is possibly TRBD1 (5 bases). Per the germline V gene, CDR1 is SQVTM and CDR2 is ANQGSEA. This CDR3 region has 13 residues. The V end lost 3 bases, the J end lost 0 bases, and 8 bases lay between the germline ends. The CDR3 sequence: CSVDQGANYGYTF. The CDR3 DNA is TGCAGCGTTGATCAGGGTGCTAACTATGGCTACACCTTC.

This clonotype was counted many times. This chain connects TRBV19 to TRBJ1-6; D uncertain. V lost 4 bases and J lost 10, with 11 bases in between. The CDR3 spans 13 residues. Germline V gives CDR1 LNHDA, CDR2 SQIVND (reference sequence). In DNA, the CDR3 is TGTGCCAGTAGTAGTGTTGAGGGATCACCCCTCCACTTT. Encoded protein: CASSSVEGSPLHF.

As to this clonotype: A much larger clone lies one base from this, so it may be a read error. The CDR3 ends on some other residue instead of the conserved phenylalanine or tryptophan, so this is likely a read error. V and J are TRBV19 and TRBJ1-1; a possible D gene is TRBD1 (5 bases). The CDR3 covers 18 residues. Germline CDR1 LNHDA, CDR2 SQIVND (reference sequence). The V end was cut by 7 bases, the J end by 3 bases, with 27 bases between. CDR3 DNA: TGTGCCAGTAATATTTATTGGGGGATGAACGAGAGTGACACTGAAGCTTTCTCT. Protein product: CASNIYWGMNESDTEAFS.